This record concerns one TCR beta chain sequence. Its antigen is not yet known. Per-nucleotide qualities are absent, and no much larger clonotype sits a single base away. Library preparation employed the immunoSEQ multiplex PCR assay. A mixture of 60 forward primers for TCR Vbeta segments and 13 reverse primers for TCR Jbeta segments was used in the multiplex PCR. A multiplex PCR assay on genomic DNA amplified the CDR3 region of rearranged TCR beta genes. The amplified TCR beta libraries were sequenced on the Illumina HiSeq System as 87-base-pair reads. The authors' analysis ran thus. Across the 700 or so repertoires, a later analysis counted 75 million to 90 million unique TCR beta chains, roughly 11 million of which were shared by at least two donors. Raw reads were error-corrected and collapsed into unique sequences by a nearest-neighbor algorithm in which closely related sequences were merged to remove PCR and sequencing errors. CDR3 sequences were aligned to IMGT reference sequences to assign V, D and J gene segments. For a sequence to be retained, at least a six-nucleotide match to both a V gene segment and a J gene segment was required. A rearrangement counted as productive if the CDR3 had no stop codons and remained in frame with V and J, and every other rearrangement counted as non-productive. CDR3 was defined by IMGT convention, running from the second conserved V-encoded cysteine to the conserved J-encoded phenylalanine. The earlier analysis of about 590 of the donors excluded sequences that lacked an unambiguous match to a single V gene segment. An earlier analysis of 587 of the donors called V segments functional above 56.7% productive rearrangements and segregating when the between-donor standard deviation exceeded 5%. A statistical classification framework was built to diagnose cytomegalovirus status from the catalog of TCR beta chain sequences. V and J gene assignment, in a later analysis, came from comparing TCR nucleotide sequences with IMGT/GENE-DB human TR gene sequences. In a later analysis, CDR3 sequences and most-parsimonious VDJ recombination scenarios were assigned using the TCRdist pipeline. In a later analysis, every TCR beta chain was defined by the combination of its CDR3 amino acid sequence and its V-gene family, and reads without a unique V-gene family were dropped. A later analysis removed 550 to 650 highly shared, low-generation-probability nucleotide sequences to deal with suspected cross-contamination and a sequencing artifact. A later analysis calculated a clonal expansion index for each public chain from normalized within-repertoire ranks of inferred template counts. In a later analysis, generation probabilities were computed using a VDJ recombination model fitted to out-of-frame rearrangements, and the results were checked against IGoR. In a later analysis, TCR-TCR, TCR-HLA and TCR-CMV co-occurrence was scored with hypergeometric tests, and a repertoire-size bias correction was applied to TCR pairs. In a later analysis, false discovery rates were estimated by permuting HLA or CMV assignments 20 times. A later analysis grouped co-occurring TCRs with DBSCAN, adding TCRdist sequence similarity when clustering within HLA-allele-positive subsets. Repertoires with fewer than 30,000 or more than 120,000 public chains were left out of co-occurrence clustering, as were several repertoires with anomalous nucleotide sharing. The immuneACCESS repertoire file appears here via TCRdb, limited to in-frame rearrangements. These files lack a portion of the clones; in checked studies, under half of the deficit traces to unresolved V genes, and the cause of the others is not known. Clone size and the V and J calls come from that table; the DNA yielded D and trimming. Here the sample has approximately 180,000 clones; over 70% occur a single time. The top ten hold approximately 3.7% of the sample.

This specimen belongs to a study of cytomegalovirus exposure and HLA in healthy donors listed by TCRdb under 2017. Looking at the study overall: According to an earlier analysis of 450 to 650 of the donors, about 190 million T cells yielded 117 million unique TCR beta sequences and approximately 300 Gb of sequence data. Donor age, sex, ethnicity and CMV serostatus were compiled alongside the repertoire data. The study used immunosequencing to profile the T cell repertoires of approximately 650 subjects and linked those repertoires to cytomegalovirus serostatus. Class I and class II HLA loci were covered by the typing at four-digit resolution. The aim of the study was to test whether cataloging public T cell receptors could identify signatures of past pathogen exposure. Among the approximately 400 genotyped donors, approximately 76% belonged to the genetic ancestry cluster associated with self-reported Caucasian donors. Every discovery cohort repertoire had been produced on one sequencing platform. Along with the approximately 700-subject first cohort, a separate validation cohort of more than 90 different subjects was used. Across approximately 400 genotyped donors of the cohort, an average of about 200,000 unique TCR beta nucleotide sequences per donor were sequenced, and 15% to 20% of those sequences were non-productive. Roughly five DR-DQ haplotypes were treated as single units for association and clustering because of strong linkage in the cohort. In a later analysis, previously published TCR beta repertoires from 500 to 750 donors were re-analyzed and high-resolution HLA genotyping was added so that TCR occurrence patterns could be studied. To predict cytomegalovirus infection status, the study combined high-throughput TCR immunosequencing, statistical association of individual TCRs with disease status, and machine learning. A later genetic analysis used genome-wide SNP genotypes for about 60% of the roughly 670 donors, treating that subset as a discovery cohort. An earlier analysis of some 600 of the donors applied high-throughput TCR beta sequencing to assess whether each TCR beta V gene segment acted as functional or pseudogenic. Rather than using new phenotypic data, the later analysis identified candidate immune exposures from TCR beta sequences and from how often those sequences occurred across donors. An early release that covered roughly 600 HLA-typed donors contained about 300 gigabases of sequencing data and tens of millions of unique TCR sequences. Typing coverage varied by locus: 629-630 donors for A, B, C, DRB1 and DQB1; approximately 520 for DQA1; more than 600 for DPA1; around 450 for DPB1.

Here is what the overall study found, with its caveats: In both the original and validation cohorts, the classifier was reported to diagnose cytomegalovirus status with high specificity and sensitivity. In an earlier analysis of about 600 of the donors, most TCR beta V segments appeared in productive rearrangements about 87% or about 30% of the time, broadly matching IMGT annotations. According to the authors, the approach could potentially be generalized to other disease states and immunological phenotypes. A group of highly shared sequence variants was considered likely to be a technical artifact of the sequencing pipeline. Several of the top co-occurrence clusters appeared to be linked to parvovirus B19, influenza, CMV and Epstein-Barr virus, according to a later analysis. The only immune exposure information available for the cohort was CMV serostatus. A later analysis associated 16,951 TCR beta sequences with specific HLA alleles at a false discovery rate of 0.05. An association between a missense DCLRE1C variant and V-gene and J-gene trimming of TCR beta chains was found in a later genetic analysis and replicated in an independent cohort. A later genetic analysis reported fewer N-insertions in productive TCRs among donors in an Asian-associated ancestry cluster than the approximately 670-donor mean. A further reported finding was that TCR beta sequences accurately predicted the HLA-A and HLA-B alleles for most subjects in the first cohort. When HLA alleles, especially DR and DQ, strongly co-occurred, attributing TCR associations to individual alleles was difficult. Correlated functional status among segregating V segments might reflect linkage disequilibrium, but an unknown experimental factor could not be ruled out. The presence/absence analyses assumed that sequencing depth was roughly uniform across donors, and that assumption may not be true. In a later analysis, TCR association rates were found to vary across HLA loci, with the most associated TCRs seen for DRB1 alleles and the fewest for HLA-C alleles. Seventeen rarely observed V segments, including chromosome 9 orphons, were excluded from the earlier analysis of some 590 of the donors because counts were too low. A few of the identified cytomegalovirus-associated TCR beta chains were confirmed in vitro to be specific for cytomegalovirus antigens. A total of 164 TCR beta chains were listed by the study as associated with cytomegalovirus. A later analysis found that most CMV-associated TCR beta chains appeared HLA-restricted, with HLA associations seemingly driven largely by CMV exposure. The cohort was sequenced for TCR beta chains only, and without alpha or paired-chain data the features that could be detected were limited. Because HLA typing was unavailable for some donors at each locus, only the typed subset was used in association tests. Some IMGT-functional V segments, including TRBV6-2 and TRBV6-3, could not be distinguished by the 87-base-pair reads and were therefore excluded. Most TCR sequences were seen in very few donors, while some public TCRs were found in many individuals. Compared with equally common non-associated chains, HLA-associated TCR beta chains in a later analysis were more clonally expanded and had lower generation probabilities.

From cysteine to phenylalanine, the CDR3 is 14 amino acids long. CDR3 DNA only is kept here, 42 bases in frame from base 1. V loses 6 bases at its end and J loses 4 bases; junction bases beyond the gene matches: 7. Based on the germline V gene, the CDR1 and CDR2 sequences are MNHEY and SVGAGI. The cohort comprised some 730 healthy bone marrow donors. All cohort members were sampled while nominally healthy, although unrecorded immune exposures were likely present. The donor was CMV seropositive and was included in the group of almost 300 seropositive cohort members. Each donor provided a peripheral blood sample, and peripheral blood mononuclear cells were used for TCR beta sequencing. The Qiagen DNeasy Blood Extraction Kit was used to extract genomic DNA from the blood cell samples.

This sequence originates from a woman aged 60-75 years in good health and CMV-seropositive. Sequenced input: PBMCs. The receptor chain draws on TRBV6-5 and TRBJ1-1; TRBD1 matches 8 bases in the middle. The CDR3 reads CASRVGQGFTEAFF. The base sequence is TGTGCCAGCAGGGTCGGACAGGGCTTCACTGAAGCTTTCTTT.